The 21 T cell receptor beta chains reported below all come from one sample, sequenced in a study of cytomegalovirus exposure and HLA in healthy donors. The PCR ran on 60 Vbeta and 13 Jbeta primers. Only in-frame clones appear in the TCRdb table, and some are missing; sequencing was by immunoSEQ multiplex PCR. The top ten clones hold around 5.4% of a sample with some 250,000 clones, roughly 82% of them seen once. Sequences were obtained from PBMCs. The receptors were sampled from a woman in her 40s in good health and CMV-seropositive.

The chain joins TRBV2 to TRBJ2-7; 7 bases line up with TRBD2. Germline V CDR1 and CDR2: SNHLY, FYNNEI. The CDR3 contains 13 residues. CDR3 residues: CGGGKGSSYEQYF. CDR3 sequence (DNA): TGTGGCGGGGGAAAGGGGAGCTCCTACGAGCAGTACTTC.

The gene calls are TRBV10-3 and TRBJ2-3, with TRBD1 matching 11 bases. Per germline, CDR1 ENHRY and CDR2 SYGVKD. The CDR3 length is 13 residues. V shed 10 bases and J 5 bases; nucleotides not matched to a gene: 5. The CDR3 protein is CASSDRGLDTQYF. Written as DNA, the CDR3 is TGTGCCAGTTCGGACAGGGGGCTAGATACGCAGTATTTT.

Comment on this clone: The same CDR3 can be traced to other DNA sequences in this sample. V usage is TRBV30 and J usage is TRBJ1-5; tentatively, D is TRBD1 (5 bases). V gave up 1 base and J gave up 4 bases, with 8 bases separating them. CDR1 and CDR2 from the germline V gene are GTSNPN and SVGIG (reference sequence). This CDR3 spans 13 amino acids. CDR3 sequence reads: CAWSETENQPQHF. The CDR3 coding sequence is TGTGCCTGGAGTGAGACAGAGAATCAGCCCCAGCATTTT.

V gene TRBV7-3 combines with J gene TRBJ2-7, with D possibly TRBD2 on 5 matching bases. Germline V gives CDR1 SGHTA, CDR2 FQGTGA. V was clipped by 4 bases and J by 0 bases, with 19 bases between them. The CDR3 runs 17 residues. CDR3 bases: TGTGCCAGCAGCTCTGTTGGCGGGCAGTTCAGCTCCTACGAGCAGTACTTC. This translates into CASSSVGGQFSSYEQYF. Using reference TRBV7-3 and TRBJ2-7 for the parts outside the CDR3, the full variable domain is GAGVSQTPSNKVTEKGKYVELRCDPISGHTALYWYRQSLGQGPEFLIYFQGTGAADDSGLPNDRFFAVRPEGSVSTLKIQRTERGDSAVYLCASSSVGGQFSSYEQYFGPGTRLTVT.

The rearrangement uses TRBV19 and TRBJ1-1, with 7 bases that match TRBD1. The CDR3 contains 13 residues. The V gene's germline CDR1 is LNHDA and CDR2 SQIVND (reference sequence). J was trimmed by 6 bases and V by 3 bases; bases with no gene match: 4. The CDR3 region has the DNA TGTGCCAGTAGTATGGGACAGTACGCTGAAGCTTTCTTT. It is translated as CASSMGQYAEAFF.

This chain uses TRBV29-1 with TRBJ1-3; 12 nucleotides agree with TRBD1. Germline V lookup: CDR1 SQVTM, CDR2 ANQGSEA. CDR3 length: 15 residues. Germline trimming cut 6 bases from V and 3 bases from J; bases unmatched to any gene: 6. The CDR3 is CSVLGQGAFGNTIYF. For the CDR3, the DNA is TGCAGCGTCTTGGGACAGGGGGCCTTTGGAAACACCATATATTTT.

The chain uses TRBV19 and TRBJ1-1; D is uncertain. The germline CDR1 and CDR2 sequences are LNHDA and SQIVND (reference sequence). V gave up 4 bases and J gave up 1 base, with 10 bases separating them. The CDR3 covers 14 residues. CDR3 in amino acids: CASSREIQNTEAFF. The CDR3 DNA sequence: TGTGCCAGTAGTAGGGAGATCCAGAACACTGAAGCTTTCTTT.

This clone was counted a few times. The V and J genes are TRBV7-3 and TRBJ2-7; 8 nucleotides line up with TRBD1. The junction had 10 bases not matched to a gene; V was cut back by 5 bases and J by 1 base. The CDR3 has 16 amino acids. Germline CDR1 SGHTA, CDR2 FQGTGA. For the CDR3, the DNA is TGTGCCAGCAGCCCCAAGGGGCAGGGGGCATCCTACGAGCAGTACTTC. Translated, it gives CASSPKGQGASYEQYF.

The rearrangement joins TRBV4-2 to TRBJ2-7; 7 bases align to TRBD2. Losses at the gene ends were 0 bases for V and 3 bases for J; bases not matched to a gene: 8. Germline loops: CDR1 LGHNA, CDR2 YNFKEQ. This CDR3 comprises 16 residues. In DNA form, the CDR3 reads TGTGCCAGCAGCCAAGAAGGACTAGGTAGACGCTACGAGCAGTACTTC. It yields the protein CASSQEGLGRRYEQYF.

Turning to this clone: An end of the junction does not agree with germline; a read error may underlie this. This sequence joins TRBV7-2 and TRBJ1-1; TRBD1 might be the D (6 bases). Germline CDR1 SGHTA, CDR2 FQGNSA. This CDR3 region has 15 residues. The CDR3 nucleotides read TGTGCCAGCAGCATAGCAGTACAGGGTAGCACTGAAGCTTTCTTT. Protein sequence: CASSIAVQGSTEAFF.

V and J are TRBV7-9 and TRBJ1-4; no definite D call. CDR3 length: 16 amino acids. Trimming removed 4 bases at V and 7 bases at J, with 19 bases between. Germline CDR1 and CDR2: SEHNR and FQNEAQ (reference sequence). The CDR3 nucleotides are TGTGCCAGCAGCTCCAAGGGCTCGGGAGTGGGTGAAAAACTGTTTTTT. This encodes CASSSKGSGVGEKLFF.

The CDR3: CASGSSGGTYNEQFF. The CDR3, as DNA: TGTGCCAGCGGATCTAGCGGGGGGACCTACAATGAGCAGTTCTTC. This rearrangement joins TRBV14 to TRBJ2-1; 11 bases map to TRBD2. Per germline, CDR1 SGHDN and CDR2 FVKESK. The trim removed 8 bases at V and 2 bases at J, leaving 5 bases unmatched. This CDR3 has 15 amino acids.

This clone was counted between two and nine times. The chain is built from TRBV5-4 and TRBJ2-3; TRBD2 might be the D (5 bases). CDR1 SGHNT and CDR2 YYREEE come from the germline V gene (reference sequence). The germline V and J ends were trimmed by 4 bases and 4 bases, with 22 bases remaining between them. The CDR3 has 17 residues. The CDR3 DNA follows: TGTGCCAGCAGCGTCTCGCTGCTGGACTTTGGCTCAGATACGCAGTATTTT. Its translation: CASSVSLLDFGSDTQYF.

The V gene is TRBV29-1, the J gene TRBJ1-2; D remains unclear. The CDR3 covers 15 residues. The germline gives CDR1 SQVTM, CDR2 ANQGSEA. The ends were cut back, 1 base at V and 2 bases at J, with 14 bases in the middle. Here the CDR3 DNA reads TGCAGCGTTGAAGTCGTGAGCAATTCAAACTATGGCTACACCTTC. Encoded protein: CSVEVVSNSNYGYTF.

This clone has only one observation. The chain has TRBV6-1 and TRBJ1-3; no definite D call. This CDR3 has 15 residues. V was shortened by 6 bases and J by 4 bases, with 16 bases between the two germline ends. CDR1 and CDR2 (germline): MNHNS, SASEGT. Here the CDR3 reads CASRYNWGGGNTIYF. CDR3 sequence (DNA): TGTGCCAGCAGATACAACTGGGGAGGAGGAAACACCATATATTTT.

This rearrangement joins TRBV10-3 to TRBJ1-1; TRBD1 is a possible D gene (6 bases). This CDR3 spans 16 amino acids. Germline V gene lookup returns CDR1 ENHRY and CDR2 SYGVKD. V lost 3 bases and J lost 7, with 21 bases in between. CDR3 in DNA: TGTGCCATCAGTGATACACCGGGACAAATGTCGAGTGAAGCTTTCTTT. It translates to CAISDTPGQMSSEAFF.

V usage is TRBV30 and J usage is TRBJ2-1; possible D gene TRBD1, 6 bases. V gave up 0 bases and J gave up 0 bases, with 12 bases separating them. CDR3 length equals 16 residues. The germline V gene encodes CDR1 GTSNPN and CDR2 SVGIG (reference sequence). The CDR3 nucleotides are TGTGCCTGGAGTGTACAGGGCAGGGGCTCCTACAATGAGCAGTTCTTC. Translation gives CAWSVQGRGSYNEQFF.

The chain recombines TRBV18 with TRBJ1-5; no firm D call. Trimming pared 2 bases from V and 11 bases from J, leaving 16 bases between. The CDR3 runs to 14 residues. Germline assignment: CDR1 KGHSH and CDR2 LQKENI. Written as DNA, the CDR3 is TGTGCCAGCTCACCAGAGCCGATATCAGCGGCCCAGCATTTT. It codes for CASSPEPISAAQHF.

In this sample, this clone turned up a few times. The gene calls are TRBV19 and TRBJ1-2; 7 bases align to TRBD1. Germline V CDR1 and CDR2: LNHDA, SQIVND (reference sequence). This CDR3 region has 13 residues. J lost 6 bases, V lost 6 bases, and 7 bases had no gene match. The DNA of the CDR3 is TGTGCCAGTAGAAGAGACAGGGTAGATGGCTACACCTTC. It yields the protein CASRRDRVDGYTF.

The chain combines TRBV30 with TRBJ1-1, with D perhaps TRBD1 (6 bases). Looked up from germline, CDR1 is GTSNPN and CDR2 is SVGIG (reference sequence). V was cut by 3 bases and J by 9 bases, with 14 bases left in between. CDR3 length: 12 amino acids. The CDR3 DNA sequence: TGTGCCTGGAGCAGGGACAATTTAAAAGCTTTCTTT. It encodes CAWSRDNLKAFF. Drawing the rest from reference TRBV30 and TRBJ1-1, the complete variable domain is SQTIHQWPATLVQPVGSPLSLECTVEGTSNPNLYWYRQAAGRGLQLLFYSVGIGQISSEVPQNLSASRPQDRQFILSSKKLLLSDSGFYLCAWSRDNLKAFFGQGTRLTVV.

This clone was seen a few times. The chain links TRBV29-1 to TRBJ2-5; D possibly corresponds to TRBD1 (6 bases). CDR3 size: 16 residues. With 6 bases removed from V and 5 bases from J, the gap between germline ends came to 25 bases. The germline gives CDR1 SQVTM, CDR2 ANQGSEA. CDR3 amino acids: CSVLGVRGNVVETQYF. CDR3 nucleotide sequence: TGCAGCGTCTTGGGGGTCAGGGGAAACGTTGTGGAGACCCAGTACTTC.